The following is a T cell receptor (beta chain) sequence with its context. CDR1 is MNHNS, CDR2 SASEGT, per germline. The CDR3 is made up of 17 amino acids. Trimming cost V 3 bases and J 1 base, with 15 bases left between them. Original data processing: Amplification of reference gene primers was used by the study to estimate nucleated cell counts. Profiled with immunoSEQ multiplex PCR; TCRdb holds only in-frame clones, not every one. V and J calls plus clone size are reproduced from that table; the DNA served to infer D and trimming. The sample records some 140,000 clones, roughly four fifths being singletons. The entry originates in a study of blood T cell repertoires in COVID-19. Across the study: There were acute and convalescent COVID-19 samples, and they came from the United States, Italy and Spain. PBMCs, B-cell-depleted T cells, or T cells provided the cDNA or gDNA that made up the material.

The sequence was obtained from a woman aged 60-70 years with acute or convalescent COVID-19. J is TRBJ1-4 and V is TRBV6-1, with D possibly TRBD1 on 6 matching bases. Material: peripheral blood. The CDR3 region has the DNA TGTGCCAGCAGTGAGACAGGTTTGGGGAAAACTAATGAAAAACTGTTTTTT. Translation gives CASSETGLGKTNEKLFF.